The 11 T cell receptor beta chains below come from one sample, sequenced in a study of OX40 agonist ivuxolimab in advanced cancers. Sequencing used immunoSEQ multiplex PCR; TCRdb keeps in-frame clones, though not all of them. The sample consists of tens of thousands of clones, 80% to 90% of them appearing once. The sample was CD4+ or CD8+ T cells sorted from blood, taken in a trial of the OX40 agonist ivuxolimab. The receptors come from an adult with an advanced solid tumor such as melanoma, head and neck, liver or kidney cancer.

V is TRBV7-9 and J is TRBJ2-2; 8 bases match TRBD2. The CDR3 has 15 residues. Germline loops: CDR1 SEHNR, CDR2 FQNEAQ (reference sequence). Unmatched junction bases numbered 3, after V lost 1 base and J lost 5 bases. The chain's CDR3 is CASSLGASGTGELFF. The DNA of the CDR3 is TGTGCCAGCAGCTTAGGGGCTAGCGGGACCGGGGAGCTGTTTTTT.

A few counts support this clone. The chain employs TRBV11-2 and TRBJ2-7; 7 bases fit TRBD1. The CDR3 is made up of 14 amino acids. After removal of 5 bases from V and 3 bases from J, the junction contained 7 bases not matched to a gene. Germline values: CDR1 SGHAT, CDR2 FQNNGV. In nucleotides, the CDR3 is TGTGCCAGCAGCCCACCGGGACAGAGCTACGAGCAGTACTTC. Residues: CASSPPGQSYEQYF.

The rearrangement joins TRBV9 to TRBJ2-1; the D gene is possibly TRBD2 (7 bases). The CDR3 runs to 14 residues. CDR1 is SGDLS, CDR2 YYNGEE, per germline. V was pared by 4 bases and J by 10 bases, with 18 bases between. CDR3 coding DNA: TGTGCCAGCAGCCGAGAGGGGGGGAGGATAGAGCAGTTCTTC. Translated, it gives CASSREGGRIEQFF.

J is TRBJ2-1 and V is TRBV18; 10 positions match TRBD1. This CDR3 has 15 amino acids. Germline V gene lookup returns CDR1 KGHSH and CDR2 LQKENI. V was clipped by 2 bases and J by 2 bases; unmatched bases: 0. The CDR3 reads CASSPGQGAYNEQFF. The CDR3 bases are TGTGCCAGCTCACCAGGACAGGGGGCCTACAATGAGCAGTTCTTC.

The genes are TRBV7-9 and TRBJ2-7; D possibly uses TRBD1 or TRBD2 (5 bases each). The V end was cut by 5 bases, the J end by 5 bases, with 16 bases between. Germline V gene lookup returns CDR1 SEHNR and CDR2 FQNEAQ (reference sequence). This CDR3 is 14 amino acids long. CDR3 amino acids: CASSPQTRDDEQYF. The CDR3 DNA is TGTGCCAGCAGCCCCCAGACCCGGGACGACGAGCAGTACTTC.

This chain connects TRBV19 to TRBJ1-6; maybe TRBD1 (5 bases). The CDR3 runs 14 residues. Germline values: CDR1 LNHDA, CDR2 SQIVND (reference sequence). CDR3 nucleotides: TGTGCTTCCCAAACGGGGGTTTGGAATTCACCCCTCCACTTT. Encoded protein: CASQTGVWNSPLHF.

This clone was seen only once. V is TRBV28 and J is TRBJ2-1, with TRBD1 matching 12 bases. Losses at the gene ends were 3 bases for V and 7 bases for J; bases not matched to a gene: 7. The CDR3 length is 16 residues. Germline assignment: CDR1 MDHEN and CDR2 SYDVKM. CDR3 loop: CASSLMGQGARNEQFF. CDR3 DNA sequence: TGTGCCAGCAGTTTGATGGGACAGGGGGCGAGAAATGAGCAGTTCTTC.

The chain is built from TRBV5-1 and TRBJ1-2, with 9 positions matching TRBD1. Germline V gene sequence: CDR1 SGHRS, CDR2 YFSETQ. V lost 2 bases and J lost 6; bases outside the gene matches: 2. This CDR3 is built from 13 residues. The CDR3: CASSLQGANGYTF. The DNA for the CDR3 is TGCGCCAGCAGCTTACAGGGGGCAAATGGCTACACCTTC.

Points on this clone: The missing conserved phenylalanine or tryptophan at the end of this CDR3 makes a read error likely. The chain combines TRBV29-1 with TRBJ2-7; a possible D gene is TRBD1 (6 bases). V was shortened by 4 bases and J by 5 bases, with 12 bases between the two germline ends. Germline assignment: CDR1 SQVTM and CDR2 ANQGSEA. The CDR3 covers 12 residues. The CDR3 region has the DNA TGCAGCGTTGGGGCAGGGGCCCACGAGCAGTACCTC. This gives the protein CSVGAGAHEQYL.

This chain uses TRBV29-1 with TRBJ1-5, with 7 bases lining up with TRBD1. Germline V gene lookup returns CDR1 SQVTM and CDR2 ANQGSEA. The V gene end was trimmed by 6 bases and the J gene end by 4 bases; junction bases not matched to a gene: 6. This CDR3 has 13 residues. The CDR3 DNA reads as TGCAGCGTGCAGAGGGGGCGAAATCAGCCCCAGCATTTT. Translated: CSVQRGRNQPQHF.

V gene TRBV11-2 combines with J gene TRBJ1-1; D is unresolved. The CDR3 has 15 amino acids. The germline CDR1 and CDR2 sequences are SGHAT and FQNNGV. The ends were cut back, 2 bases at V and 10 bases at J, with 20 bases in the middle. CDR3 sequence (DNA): TGTGCCAGCAGCTTATATGGAGTGGAAAGTTCGGGAGCTTTCTTT. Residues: CASSLYGVESSGAFF.